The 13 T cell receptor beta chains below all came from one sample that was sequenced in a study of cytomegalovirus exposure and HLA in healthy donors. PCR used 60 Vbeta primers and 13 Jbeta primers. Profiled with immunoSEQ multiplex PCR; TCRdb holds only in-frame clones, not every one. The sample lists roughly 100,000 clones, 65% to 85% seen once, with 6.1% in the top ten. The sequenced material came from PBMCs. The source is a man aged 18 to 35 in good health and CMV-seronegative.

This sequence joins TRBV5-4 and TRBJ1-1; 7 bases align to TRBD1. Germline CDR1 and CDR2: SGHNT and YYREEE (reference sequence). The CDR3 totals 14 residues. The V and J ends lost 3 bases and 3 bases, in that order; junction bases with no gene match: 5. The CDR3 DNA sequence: TGTGCCAGCAGCTCCGCAACAGGGGACACTGAAGCTTTCTTT. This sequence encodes CASSSATGDTEAFF.

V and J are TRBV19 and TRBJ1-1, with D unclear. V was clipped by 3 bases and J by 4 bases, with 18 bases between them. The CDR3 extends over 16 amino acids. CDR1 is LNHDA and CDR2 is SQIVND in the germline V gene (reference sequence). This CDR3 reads CASSIPQNSVGTEAFF. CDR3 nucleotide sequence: TGTGCCAGTAGTATCCCCCAGAACAGTGTCGGCACTGAAGCTTTCTTT.

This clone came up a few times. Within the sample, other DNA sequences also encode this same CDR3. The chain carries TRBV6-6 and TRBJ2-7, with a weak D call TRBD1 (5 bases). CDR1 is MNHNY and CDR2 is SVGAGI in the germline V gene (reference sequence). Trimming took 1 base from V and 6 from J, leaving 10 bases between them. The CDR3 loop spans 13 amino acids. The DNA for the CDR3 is TGTGCCAGCAGTTACTACACAGACAGCGAGCAGTACTTC. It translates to CASSYYTDSEQYF.

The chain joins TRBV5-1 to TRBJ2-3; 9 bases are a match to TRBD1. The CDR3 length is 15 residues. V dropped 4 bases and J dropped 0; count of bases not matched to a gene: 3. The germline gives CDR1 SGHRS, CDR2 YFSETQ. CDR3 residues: CASSRGTGSTDTQYF. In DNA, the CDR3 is TGCGCCAGCAGCCGTGGGACAGGGAGCACAGATACGCAGTATTTT.

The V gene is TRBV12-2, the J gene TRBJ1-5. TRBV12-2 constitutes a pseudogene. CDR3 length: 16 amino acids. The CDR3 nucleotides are TGTGCAAGTCGAATCTACGGGGAACATAGCAATCAGCCCCAGCATTTT. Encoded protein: CASRIYGEHSNQPQHF.

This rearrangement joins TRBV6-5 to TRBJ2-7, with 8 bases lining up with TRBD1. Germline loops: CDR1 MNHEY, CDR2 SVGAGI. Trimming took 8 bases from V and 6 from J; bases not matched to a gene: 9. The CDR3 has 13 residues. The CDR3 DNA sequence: TGTGCCAGCGCCGGACAGGGCGGACGCGAGCAGTACTTC. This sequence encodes CASAGQGGREQYF.

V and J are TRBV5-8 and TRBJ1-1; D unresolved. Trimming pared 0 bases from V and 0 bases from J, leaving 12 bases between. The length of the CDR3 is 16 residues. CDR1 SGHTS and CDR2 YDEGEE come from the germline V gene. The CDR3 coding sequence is TGTGCCAGCAGCTTGGACTGGTCGATCATGAACACTGAAGCTTTCTTT. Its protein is CASSLDWSIMNTEAFF.

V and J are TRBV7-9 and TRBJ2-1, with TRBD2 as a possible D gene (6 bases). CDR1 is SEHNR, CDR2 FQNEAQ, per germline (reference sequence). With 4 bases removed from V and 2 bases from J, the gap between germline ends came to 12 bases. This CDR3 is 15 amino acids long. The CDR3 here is CASSSIRTTYNEQFF. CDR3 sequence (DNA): TGTGCCAGCAGCTCTATTCGGACTACCTACAATGAGCAGTTCTTC.

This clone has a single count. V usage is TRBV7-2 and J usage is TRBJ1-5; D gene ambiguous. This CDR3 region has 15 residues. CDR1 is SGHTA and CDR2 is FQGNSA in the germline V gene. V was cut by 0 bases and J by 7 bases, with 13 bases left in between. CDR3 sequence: CASSLASEGGQPQHF. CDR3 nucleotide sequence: TGTGCCAGCAGCTTAGCGTCTGAGGGCGGACAGCCCCAGCATTTT.

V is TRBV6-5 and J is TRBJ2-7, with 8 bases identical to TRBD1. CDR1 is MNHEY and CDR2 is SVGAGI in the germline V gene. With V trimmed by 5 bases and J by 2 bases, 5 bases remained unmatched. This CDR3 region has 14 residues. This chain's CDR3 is CASSTQGAPYEQYF. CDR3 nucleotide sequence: TGTGCCAGCAGTACTCAGGGGGCGCCCTACGAGCAGTACTTC.

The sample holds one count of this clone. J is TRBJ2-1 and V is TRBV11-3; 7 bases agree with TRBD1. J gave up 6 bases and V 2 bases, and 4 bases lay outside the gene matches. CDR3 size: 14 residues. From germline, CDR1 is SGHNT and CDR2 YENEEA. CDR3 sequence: CASSLRAGGNEQFF. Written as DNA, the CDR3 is TGTGCCAGCAGCTTAAGGGCAGGGGGCAATGAGCAGTTCTTC.

In DNA form, the CDR3 reads TGTGCCAGCTCACCAATCGGACATCAGAACACTGAAGCTTTCTTT. Protein sequence: CASSPIGHQNTEAFF. The chain combines TRBV18 with TRBJ1-1, with a possible D match to TRBD1 (5 bases). CDR3 length: 15 amino acids. V was pared by 2 bases and J by 1 base, with 11 bases between. Germline values: CDR1 KGHSH, CDR2 LQKENI.

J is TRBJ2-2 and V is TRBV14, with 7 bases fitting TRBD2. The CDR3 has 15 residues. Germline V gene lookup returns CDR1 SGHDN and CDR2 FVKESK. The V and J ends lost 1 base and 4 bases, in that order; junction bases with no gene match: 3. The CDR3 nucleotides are TGTGCCAGCAGCCAAGCCGCGGGAGCCACCGGGGAGCTGTTTTTT. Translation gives CASSQAAGATGELFF.